This T cell receptor beta chain was captured by sequencing in a study of cytomegalovirus exposure and HLA in healthy donors. The PCR used 60 Vbeta and 13 Jbeta primers. Sequenced by immunoSEQ multiplex PCR; TCRdb stores in-frame clones only, minus some. The table has 150,000 or so clones, about 75% seen once; the top ten hold 4% to 5%. The TCR originated in a man between 18 and 29 years old in good health and CMV-seropositive. Sequencing was carried out using PBMCs.

CDR3 sequence (DNA): TGTGCCAGCAGCTTGGGCGGGTTGAGCTCCTACGAGCAGTACGTC. Translated, it gives CASSLGGLSSYEQYV. V gene TRBV5-4 combines with J gene TRBJ2-7, with a tentative D call TRBD2 (5 bases). The germline V gene has CDR1 SGHNT and CDR2 YYREEE (reference sequence). The CDR3 totals 15 residues. V gave up 0 bases and J gave up 0 bases, with 10 bases separating them.